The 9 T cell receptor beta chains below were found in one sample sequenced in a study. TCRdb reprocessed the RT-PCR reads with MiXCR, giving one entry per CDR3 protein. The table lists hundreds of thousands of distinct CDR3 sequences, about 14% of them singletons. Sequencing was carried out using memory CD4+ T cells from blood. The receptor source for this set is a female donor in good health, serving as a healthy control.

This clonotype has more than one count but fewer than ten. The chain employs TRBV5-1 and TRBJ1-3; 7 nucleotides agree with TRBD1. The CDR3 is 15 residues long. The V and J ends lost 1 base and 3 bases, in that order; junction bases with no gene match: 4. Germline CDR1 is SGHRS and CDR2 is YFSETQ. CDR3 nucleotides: TGCGCCAGCAGCTTGCAGGCAGGGGGTGGAAACACCATATATTTT. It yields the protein CASSLQAGGGNTIYF.

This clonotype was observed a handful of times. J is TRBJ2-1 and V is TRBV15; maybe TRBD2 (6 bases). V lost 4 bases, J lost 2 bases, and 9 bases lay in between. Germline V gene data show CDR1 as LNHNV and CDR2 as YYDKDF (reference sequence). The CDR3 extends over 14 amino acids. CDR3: CATSNRGTYNEQFF. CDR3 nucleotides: TGTGCCACCAGCAACCGGGGGACCTACAATGAGCAGTTCTTC. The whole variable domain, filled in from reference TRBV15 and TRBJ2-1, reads DAMVIQNPRYQVTQFGKPVTLSCSQTLNHNVMYWYQQKSSQAPKLLFHYYDKDFNNEADTPDNFQSRRPNTSFCFLDIRSPGLGDTAMYLCATSNRGTYNEQFFGPGTRLTVL.

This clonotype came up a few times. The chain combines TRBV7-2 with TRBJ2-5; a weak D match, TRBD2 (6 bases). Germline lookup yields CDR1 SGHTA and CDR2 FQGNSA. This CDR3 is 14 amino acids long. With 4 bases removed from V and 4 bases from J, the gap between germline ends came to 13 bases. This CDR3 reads CASSSVRGGETQYF. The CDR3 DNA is TGTGCCAGCAGCTCCGTCCGGGGAGGAGAGACCCAGTACTTC.

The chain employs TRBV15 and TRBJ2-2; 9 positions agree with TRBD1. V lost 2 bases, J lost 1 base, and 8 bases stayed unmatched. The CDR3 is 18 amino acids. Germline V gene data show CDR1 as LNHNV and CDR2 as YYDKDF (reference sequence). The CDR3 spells CATSRSSPGQGNTGELFF. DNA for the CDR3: TGTGCCACCAGCAGAAGCTCTCCGGGACAGGGGAACACCGGGGAGCTGTTTTTT.

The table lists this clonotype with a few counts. The CDR3 coding sequence is TGTGCCAGCAGTGAATGGGGACAAATCAATCAGCCCCAGCATTTT. Translated: CASSEWGQINQPQHF. This chain connects TRBV6-1 to TRBJ1-5; tentative D call: TRBD1 (6 bases). Germline CDR1 and CDR2: MNHNS and SASEGT. The CDR3 runs 15 residues. V lost 2 bases and J 3 bases, leaving 11 bases between the germline ends.

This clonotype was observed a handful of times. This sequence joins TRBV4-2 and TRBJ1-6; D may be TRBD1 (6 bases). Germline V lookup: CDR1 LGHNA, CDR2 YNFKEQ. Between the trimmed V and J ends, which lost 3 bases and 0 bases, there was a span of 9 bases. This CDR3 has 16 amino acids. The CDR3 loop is CASSHTGSSYNSPLHF. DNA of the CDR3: TGTGCCAGCAGCCACACAGGGAGCTCCTATAATTCACCCCTCCACTTT.

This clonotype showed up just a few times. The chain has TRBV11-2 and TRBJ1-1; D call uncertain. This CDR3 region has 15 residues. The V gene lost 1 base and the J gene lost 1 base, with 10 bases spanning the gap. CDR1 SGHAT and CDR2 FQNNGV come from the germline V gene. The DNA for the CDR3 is TGTGCCAGCAGCTTAGGACCGGCACAGAACACTGAAGCTTTCTTT. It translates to CASSLGPAQNTEAFF.

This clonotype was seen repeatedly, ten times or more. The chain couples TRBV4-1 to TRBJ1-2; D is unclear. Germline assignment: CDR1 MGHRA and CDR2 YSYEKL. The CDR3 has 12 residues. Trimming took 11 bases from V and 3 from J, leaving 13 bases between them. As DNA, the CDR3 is TGCGCCGCCCCTCGCGGCCACTATGGCTACACCTTC. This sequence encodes CAAPRGHYGYTF.

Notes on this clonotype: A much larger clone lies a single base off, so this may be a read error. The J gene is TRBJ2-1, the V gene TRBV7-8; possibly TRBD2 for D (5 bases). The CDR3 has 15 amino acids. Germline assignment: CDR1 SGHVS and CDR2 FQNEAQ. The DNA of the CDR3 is TGTACCAGCAGCCTAAGGCTCTTGGGAGCGCGGGAGCAGTTCTTC. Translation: CTSSLRLLGAREQFF.